This T cell receptor (beta chain) was recovered during a study of lung T cells in sarcoidosis with Löfgren's syndrome. Study-level background: Löfgren's syndrome patients were the main repertoire analysis focus.

This clonotype was detected many times. TCRdb reprocessed the reads with MiXCR, giving one entry per CDR3 protein. The profile shows around 60,000 distinct CDR3 sequences, roughly 20% of them singletons. Trimming took 6 bases from V and 2 from J; bases not matched to a gene: 9. CDR1 and CDR2 from the germline V gene are SGHTA and FQGNSA. This CDR3 is built from 15 residues. The chain recombines TRBV7-2 with TRBJ2-7; 8 bases agree with TRBD1. The material sequenced was CD4+ T cells from PBMCs. The TCR comes from a human donor with sarcoidosis (Löfgren's syndrome or another form), or a control subject (not recorded which). CDR3 nucleotide sequence: TGTGCCAGCAGACCTCCGACAGGGGACGCCTACGAGCAGTACTTC. Translating it yields CASRPPTGDAYEQYF.